Each of the 25 T cell receptor beta chains below was sequenced from the same sample in a study of PD-L1 blockade in urothelial cancer. Profiling relied on immunoSEQ multiplex PCR, and the TCRdb table lists in-frame clones only, not all of them. This repertoire shows 90,000 to 100,000 clones, around 90% found once; its top ten account for 1.5% to 2%. Noted time point: pretreatment peripheral blood. This sample comprised PBMCs, obtained around atezolizumab (anti-PD-L1) treatment. These receptors were collected from a man aged 55 to 70 with urothelial cancer.

The chain recombines TRBV7-2 with TRBJ2-3; tentative D call: TRBD2 (5 bases). V gave up 3 bases and J gave up 1 base, with 5 bases separating them. Germline V gene sequence: CDR1 SGHTA, CDR2 FQGNSA. CDR3 size: 13 residues. The CDR3 DNA follows: TGTGCCAGCAGCTTTAGCGGCACAGATACGCAGTATTTT. The encoded protein is CASSFSGTDTQYF.

This clone has only one observation. This chain joins TRBV6-5 and TRBJ2-2; D is uncertain. In germline, CDR1 is MNHEY, CDR2 SVGAGI. The CDR3 is made up of 14 amino acids. The V end lost 0 bases, the J end lost 4 bases, and 6 bases lay between the germline ends. As DNA, the CDR3 is TGTGCCAGCAGTTACTCGAGGCCCACCGGGGAGCTGTTTTTT. Translation gives CASSYSRPTGELFF.

The rearrangement joins TRBV10-3 to TRBJ2-2; TRBD1 is a possible D gene (5 bases). Germline V gene data show CDR1 as ENHRY and CDR2 as SYGVKD. The CDR3 covers 13 residues. Trimming stripped 9 bases from V and 0 bases from J, with 8 bases between. The chain's CDR3 is CAIRQTNTGELFF. The CDR3 coding sequence is TGTGCCATTAGACAGACGAACACCGGGGAGCTGTTTTTT.

This clone has a handful of counts. The chain recombines TRBV6-6 with TRBJ1-1; 8 nucleotides line up with TRBD1. This CDR3 region has 15 residues. From germline, CDR1 is MNHNY and CDR2 SVGAGI (reference sequence). Trimming cost V 6 bases and J 3 bases; bases outside gene matches: 9. The CDR3 reads CASSTPDRAHTEAFF. The CDR3 DNA follows: TGTGCCAGCAGCACGCCGGACAGGGCTCACACTGAAGCTTTCTTT.

The V and J genes are TRBV20-1 and TRBJ1-2, with no clear D. CDR1 is DFQATT, CDR2 SNEGSKA, per germline (reference sequence). The V end lost 3 bases, the J end lost 7 bases, and 9 bases lay between the germline ends. The CDR3 covers 11 residues. The CDR3 here is CSASGVGGYTF. The CDR3 bases are TGCAGTGCTAGCGGGGTTGGTGGCTACACCTTC.

The V gene is TRBV30, the J gene TRBJ2-3; TRBD1 might be the D (5 bases). From germline, CDR1 is GTSNPN and CDR2 SVGIG (reference sequence). The V end lost 7 bases, the J end lost 2 bases, and 22 bases lay between the germline ends. The CDR3 contains 16 residues. CDR3 nucleotides: TGTGCCTTAACCCCCCCCTGGCAGGGTCCCACAGATACGCAGTATTTT. Its protein product is CALTPPWQGPTDTQYF.

This chain uses TRBV7-3 with TRBJ1-2; tentatively, D is TRBD1 (6 bases). The germline V gene has CDR1 SGHTA and CDR2 FQGTGA. The V end was cut by 3 bases, the J end by 8 bases, with 25 bases between. CDR3 length equals 17 residues. The CDR3, as DNA: TGTGCCAGCAGCTTCACGACCCCACAGGGCCGACGGGGCGGCTACACCTTC. Protein: CASSFTTPQGRRGGYTF. The full variable domain, with the rest looked up from reference TRBV7-3 and TRBJ1-2, is GAGVSQTPSNKVTEKGKYVELRCDPISGHTALYWYRQSLGQGPEFLIYFQGTGAADDSGLPNDRFFAVRPEGSVSTLKIQRTERGDSAVYLCASSFTTPQGRRGGYTFGSGTRLTVV.

This sequence joins TRBV10-3 and TRBJ1-1, with D tentatively TRBD1 (5 bases). Germline values: CDR1 ENHRY, CDR2 SYGVKD. This CDR3 has 13 residues. Trimming removed 8 bases from V and 0 bases from J, with 10 bases in between. For the CDR3, the DNA is TGTGCCATCGGGGGACTTTTGAACACTGAAGCTTTCTTT. Translation: CAIGGLLNTEAFF.

This clone was detected once. The chain recombines TRBV4-1 with TRBJ2-1; 9 bases match TRBD2. CDR1 MGHRA and CDR2 YSYEKL come from the germline V gene. The CDR3 extends over 18 amino acids. Losses at the gene ends were 4 bases for V and 9 bases for J; bases not matched to a gene: 19. The CDR3 bases are TGCGCCAGCAGCCGGAGGGCGGGGGGGCCGGTCGTTTCGGGTGAGCAGTTCTTC. Its protein product is CASSRRAGGPVVSGEQFF.

The gene calls are TRBV2 and TRBJ1-3; no reliable D call. V lost 6 bases to trimming and J lost 1 base, with 10 bases between them. This CDR3 has 14 residues. Germline CDR1 SNHLY, CDR2 FYNNEI. The CDR3 here is CASSAARSGNTIYF. The CDR3 nucleotides are TGTGCCAGCAGCGCGGCACGGTCTGGAAACACCATATATTTT.

This chain connects TRBV1 to TRBJ2-2; TRBD2, as called in the table, went unchecked against the DNA. TRBV1 constitutes a pseudogene. This CDR3 is built from 15 residues. The CDR3 region is CTSSQLGGAGGELFF. CDR3 coding DNA: TGCACCAGCAGCCAACTGGGGGGGGCTGGCGGGGAGCTGTTTTTT.

The chain has TRBV28 and TRBJ2-3; TRBD2 matches at 8 bases. Germline CDR1 and CDR2: MDHEN and SYDVKM. The J segment lost 4 bases and the V segment lost 3 bases, leaving 9 bases of the junction unmatched. The CDR3 covers 16 residues. This CDR3 is CASSFIAGGPPDTQYF. As DNA, the CDR3 is TGTGCCAGCAGTTTTATTGCGGGAGGCCCCCCAGATACGCAGTATTTT.

The V gene is TRBV6-1, the J gene TRBJ2-7, with D maybe TRBD1 (6 bases). Germline V gene data show CDR1 as MNHNS and CDR2 as SASEGT. The CDR3 is made up of 14 amino acids. Trimming pared 3 bases from V and 6 bases from J, leaving 15 bases between. Written as DNA, the CDR3 is TGTGCCAGCAGTGATTGGGGGCTTGGGGCCGAGCAGTACTTC. It is translated as CASSDWGLGAEQYF.

This rearrangement joins TRBV19 to TRBJ1-2; D is ambiguous. CDR1 and CDR2 (germline): LNHDA, SQIVND (reference sequence). Trimming stripped 4 bases from V and 4 bases from J, with 16 bases between. The CDR3 loop spans 15 amino acids. CDR3 loop: CASSTVGGVRYGYTF. CDR3 nucleotides: TGTGCCAGTAGTACCGTGGGCGGGGTGCGCTATGGCTACACCTTC.

Of note for this clone: The CDR3 ends on some other residue instead of the conserved phenylalanine or tryptophan, so this is likely a read error. No DNA is shown, since the ends of the CDR3 on it are uncertain; the CDR3 is the one TCRdb lists. The chain couples TRBV6-1 to TRBJ2-7; the DNA was not compared with TRBD2, the D call given in the table. Ends included, the CDR3 has 12 residues. Germline CDR1 is MNHNS and CDR2 is SASEGT. CDR3: CASSETREGLAI.

This clone turned up a few times. This chain links TRBV7-9 with TRBJ1-2; D is perhaps TRBD1 (5 bases). The CDR3 contains 10 residues. Germline CDR1 is SEHNR and CDR2 is FQNEAQ (reference sequence). Here the CDR3 reads CEGRDPGYTF. The CDR3 bases are TGTGAGGGGCGGGACCCGGGCTACACCTTC. Using reference TRBV7-9 and TRBJ1-2 for the parts outside the CDR3, the full variable domain is DTGVSQNPRHKITKRGQNVTFRCDPISEHNRLYWYRQTLGQGPEFLTYFQNEAQLEKSRLLSDRFSAERPKGSFSTLEIQRTEQGDSAMYLCEGRDPGYTFGSGTRLTVV.

The chain employs TRBV5-1 and TRBJ1-2; 8 bases match TRBD1. This CDR3 comprises 14 residues. Germline V gene sequence: CDR1 SGHRS, CDR2 YFSETQ. V was clipped by 2 bases and J by 3 bases; unmatched bases: 3. The CDR3 sequence is CASSFRGLDYGYTF. The CDR3 nucleotides are TGCGCCAGCAGCTTCAGGGGGCTTGACTATGGCTACACCTTC.

This chain's CDR3 is CASSEGTGNFEQYF. The CDR3 DNA reads as TGTGCCAGCAGCGAGGGGACAGGGAATTTCGAGCAGTACTTC. The genes are TRBV5-4 and TRBJ2-7, with 9 bases lining up with TRBD1. The CDR3 covers 14 residues. Germline V CDR1 and CDR2: SGHNT, YYREEE (reference sequence). V shed 4 bases and J 6 bases; nucleotides not matched to a gene: 8.

The rearrangement links TRBV11-2 to TRBJ2-2, with 12 bases aligning to TRBD1. This CDR3 is built from 18 residues. V dropped 1 base and J dropped 6; count of bases not matched to a gene: 9. Per the germline V gene, CDR1 is SGHAT and CDR2 is FQNNGV. The CDR3 nucleotides read TGTGCCAGCAGCTTAGTCTCAACGGGACAGGGGGCGCCCGGGGAGCTGTTTTTT. Its protein product is CASSLVSTGQGAPGELFF.

The rearrangement joins TRBV5-8 to TRBJ1-2; D perhaps matches TRBD1 (5 bases). V dropped 2 bases and J dropped 7 bases, with 9 bases sitting between them. The CDR3 consists of 12 residues. The germline V gene encodes CDR1 SGHTS and CDR2 YDEGEE. The CDR3 is CASSLQDAGYTF. The CDR3 DNA sequence: TGTGCCAGCAGCTTACAGGACGCTGGCTACACCTTC.

The CDR3 spells CATSLPGTGVNEQFF. DNA of the CDR3: TGTGCCACCAGCCTTCCCGGGACAGGGGTCAATGAGCAGTTCTTC. The chain employs TRBV15 and TRBJ2-1; 10 positions match TRBD1. The CDR3 is 15 amino acids. V dropped 5 bases and J dropped 6; count of bases not matched to a gene: 7. Germline CDR1 reads LNHNV; CDR2 reads YYDKDF (reference sequence).

The rearrangement links TRBV7-2 to TRBJ1-1; D call uncertain. This CDR3 comprises 13 residues. The germline V gene encodes CDR1 SGHTA and CDR2 FQGNSA. V gave up 3 bases and J gave up 3 bases, with 8 bases separating them. The CDR3 sequence: CASSFSTDTEAFF. In DNA, the CDR3 is TGTGCCAGCAGCTTCTCCACGGACACTGAAGCTTTCTTT.

V and J are TRBV2 and TRBJ1-1; a possible D gene is TRBD1 (5 bases). Trimming removed 6 bases from V and 1 base from J, with 12 bases in between. CDR1 is SNHLY, CDR2 FYNNEI, per germline. This CDR3 region has 14 residues. The CDR3, as DNA: TGTGCCAGCAGACCCCAGGGTGGGAACACTGAAGCTTTCTTT. It codes for CASRPQGGNTEAFF.

This chain uses TRBV4-1 with TRBJ1-3; no reliable D call. Germline-derived CDR1 and CDR2 are MGHRA and YSYEKL. The CDR3 spans 15 residues. Trimming left V 8 bases short and J 4 bases short, with 18 bases between. The CDR3 DNA follows: TGCGCCAGCCAACCTGCATCCATGGCAGGAAACACCATATATTTT. Its translation: CASQPASMAGNTIYF.

The chain links TRBV7-6 to TRBJ2-3, with TRBD1 matching over 7 bases. The germline V gene has CDR1 SGHVS and CDR2 FNYEAQ. The CDR3 sequence is 14 residues long. V shed 2 bases, J shed 3 bases, and the junction held 2 bases outside the gene matches. CDR3 DNA sequence: TGTGCCAGCAGCTTAACGACAGGGACAGATACGCAGTATTTT. Encoded protein: CASSLTTGTDTQYF.